This entry lists 17 T cell receptor beta chains sequenced from one sample in a study of OX40 agonist ivuxolimab in advanced cancers. TCRdb keeps only in-frame clones here, not all; method: immunoSEQ multiplex PCR. This sample yields about 110,000 clones, of which roughly 90% are seen a single time; approximately 1.2% belongs to the top ten. This specimen was CD4+ or CD8+ T cells sorted from blood, taken in a trial of the OX40 agonist ivuxolimab. The receptors here all came from an adult with an advanced solid tumor such as melanoma, head and neck, liver or kidney cancer.

V and J are TRBV30 and TRBJ2-7; 8 nucleotides line up with TRBD1. V shed 2 bases, J shed 4 bases, and the junction held 10 bases outside the gene matches. There are 15 residues in the CDR3. Germline CDR1 and CDR2: GTSNPN and SVGIG (reference sequence). CDR3 coding DNA: TGTGCCTGGAGTCCCCGCGCAGGGGGCATTTACGAGCAGTACTTC. It encodes CAWSPRAGGIYEQYF.

The chain has TRBV7-6 and TRBJ2-1; D might be TRBD1 (6 bases). This CDR3 is built from 14 residues. Trimming removed 3 bases from V and 9 bases from J, with 15 bases in between. The germline V gene has CDR1 SGHVS and CDR2 FNYEAQ. The CDR3 coding sequence is TGTGCCAGCAGCTTTTACAGGGCGCAGGGTGAGCAGTTCTTC. This codes for CASSFYRAQGEQFF. Full variable domain (outside the CDR3, taken from reference TRBV7-6 and TRBJ2-1): GAGVSQSPRYKVTKRGQDVALRCDPISGHVSLYWYRQALGQGPEFLTYFNYEAQQDKSGLPNDRFSAERPEGSISTLTIQRTEQRDSAMYRCASSFYRAQGEQFFGPGTRLTVL.

The chain joins TRBV7-2 to TRBJ2-1; tentatively, D is TRBD2 (5 bases). Germline V gene data show CDR1 as SGHTA and CDR2 as FQGNSA. CDR3 length equals 15 residues. V was pared by 0 bases and J by 0 bases, with 6 bases between. The CDR3 reads CASSLAGSSYNEQFF. As DNA, the CDR3 is TGTGCCAGCAGCTTAGCGGGGAGCTCCTACAATGAGCAGTTCTTC.

The chain is built from TRBV5-1 and TRBJ2-2, with TRBD2 matching 11 bases. The germline V gene has CDR1 SGHRS and CDR2 YFSETQ. The CDR3 extends over 17 amino acids. V lost 4 bases and J lost 3; bases outside the gene matches: 8. CDR3 nucleotides: TGCGCCAGCAGCCCCATAGCGGGAGGGCCGGACACCGGGGAGCTGTTTTTT. Its translation: CASSPIAGGPDTGELFF.

V usage is TRBV7-8 and J usage is TRBJ1-1; possibly TRBD1 for D (6 bases). V was shortened by 1 base and J by 11 bases, with 20 bases between the two germline ends. Germline V gives CDR1 SGHVS, CDR2 FQNEAQ. There are 15 residues in the CDR3. This CDR3 reads CASSLGGEGGLNAFF. CDR3 nucleotides: TGTGCCAGCAGCTTAGGAGGGGAGGGGGGCCTGAACGCTTTCTTT.

The chain combines TRBV9 with TRBJ2-1; perhaps TRBD1 as D (6 bases). The CDR3 covers 16 residues. V shed 0 bases and J shed 8 bases, with 18 bases lying between them. CDR1 is SGDLS, CDR2 YYNGEE, per germline. As DNA, the CDR3 is TGTGCCAGCAGCGTAGTTTTTACAGGGCTGGGCGATGAGCAGTTCTTC. Translation: CASSVVFTGLGDEQFF.

The rearrangement links TRBV19 to TRBJ1-4; D not resolved. This CDR3 contains 12 residues. Trimming stripped 6 bases from V and 7 bases from J, with 9 bases between. Germline V gene sequence: CDR1 LNHDA, CDR2 SQIVND (reference sequence). The DNA for the CDR3 is TGTGCCAGTAGCTCCACAAGTGAAAAACTGTTTTTT. Protein product: CASSSTSEKLFF.

The J gene is TRBJ1-3, the V gene TRBV29-1; no reliable D call. Trimming cost V 4 bases and J 1 base, with 5 bases left between them. Germline CDR1 is SQVTM and CDR2 is ANQGSEA. CDR3 length: 12 amino acids. The CDR3 DNA is TGCAGCGTTGGTGGATCTGGAAACACCATATATTTT. Amino acid sequence: CSVGGSGNTIYF.

The chain is built from TRBV7-2 and TRBJ2-2, with D tentatively TRBD2 (5 bases). Between the trimmed V and J ends, which lost 5 bases and 0 bases, there was a span of 13 bases. Germline V lookup: CDR1 SGHTA, CDR2 FQGNSA. The CDR3 runs 16 residues. The CDR3 DNA reads TGTGCCAGCAGCCCGGCGGGCCAGGCGAACACCGGGGAGCTGTTTTTT. Its protein product is CASSPAGQANTGELFF.

Ten or more counts support this clone. The genes are TRBV7-9 and TRBJ1-5; D gene unclear. The CDR3 totals 14 residues. The germline V gene encodes CDR1 SEHNR and CDR2 FQNEAQ (reference sequence). V lost 1 base and J lost 4, with 8 bases in between. The CDR3 region has the DNA TGTGCCAGCAGCTTAGAGAAACAGAATCAGCCCCAGCATTTT. Translating gives CASSLEKQNQPQHF.

The chain carries TRBV5-4 and TRBJ1-2; D unresolved. The CDR3 runs to 16 residues. The germline CDR1 and CDR2 sequences are SGHNT and YYREEE (reference sequence). V lost 0 bases and J 0 bases, leaving 12 bases between the germline ends. DNA for the CDR3: TGTGCCAGCAGCTTGGCCCCGAGCGTCGCTAACTATGGCTACACCTTC. Protein product: CASSLAPSVANYGYTF.

The chain has TRBV19 and TRBJ1-3, with 7 bases aligning to TRBD1. V gave up 4 bases and J gave up 0 bases; unmatched junction bases: 3. The CDR3 covers 15 residues. Per germline, CDR1 LNHDA and CDR2 SQIVND (reference sequence). Here the CDR3 DNA reads TGTGCCAGTAGTAAGGACAGGTACTCTGGAAACACCATATATTTT. It translates to CASSKDRYSGNTIYF.

In DNA form, the CDR3 reads TGTGCCAGCAGCCAACTGGGAAGTCACGGGAATGAGCAGTTCTTC. Protein: CASSQLGSHGNEQFF. V is TRBV14 and J is TRBJ2-1; D call uncertain. The V gene's germline CDR1 is SGHDN and CDR2 FVKESK. The CDR3 is made up of 15 amino acids. Trimming shortened V by 2 bases and J by 7 bases, and 15 bases separated the two germline ends.

This chain connects TRBV19 to TRBJ1-3, with TRBD1 identical over 8 bases. V lost 4 bases, J lost 9 bases, and 11 bases stayed unmatched. The CDR3 is made up of 15 amino acids. From germline, CDR1 is LNHDA and CDR2 SQIVND (reference sequence). The CDR3 bases are TGTGCCAGTAGTAGGCCGGGACAGGCGACAGTCACCATATATTTT. This encodes CASSRPGQATVTIYF.

This clone was detected once. The chain combines TRBV6-5 with TRBJ2-7, with TRBD2 identical over 10 bases. CDR3 length: 13 residues. Germline CDR1 and CDR2: MNHEY and SVGAGI. Losses at the gene ends were 7 bases for V and 3 bases for J; bases not matched to a gene: 3. CDR3 sequence reads: CASTSSGSYEQYF. CDR3 bases: TGTGCCAGCACCTCTAGCGGGAGCTACGAGCAGTACTTC.

The chain links TRBV11-2 to TRBJ2-2; D unclear. The germline gives CDR1 SGHAT, CDR2 FQNNGV. The CDR3 runs 14 residues. The V end was cut by 2 bases, the J end by 9 bases, with 13 bases between. The CDR3 spells CASSLSRWVRELFF. DNA of the CDR3: TGTGCCAGCAGCTTATCCCGGTGGGTCCGGGAGCTGTTTTTT.

CDR3 DNA: TGTGCCAGCAGTTACTCGAGGGGGGGCCGGAATGAAAAACTGTTTTTT. This gives the protein CASSYSRGGRNEKLFF. This rearrangement joins TRBV6-5 to TRBJ1-4, with a possible D match to TRBD1 (6 bases). Germline CDR1 MNHEY, CDR2 SVGAGI. V was clipped by 0 bases and J by 5 bases, with 13 bases between them. The CDR3 has 16 amino acids.